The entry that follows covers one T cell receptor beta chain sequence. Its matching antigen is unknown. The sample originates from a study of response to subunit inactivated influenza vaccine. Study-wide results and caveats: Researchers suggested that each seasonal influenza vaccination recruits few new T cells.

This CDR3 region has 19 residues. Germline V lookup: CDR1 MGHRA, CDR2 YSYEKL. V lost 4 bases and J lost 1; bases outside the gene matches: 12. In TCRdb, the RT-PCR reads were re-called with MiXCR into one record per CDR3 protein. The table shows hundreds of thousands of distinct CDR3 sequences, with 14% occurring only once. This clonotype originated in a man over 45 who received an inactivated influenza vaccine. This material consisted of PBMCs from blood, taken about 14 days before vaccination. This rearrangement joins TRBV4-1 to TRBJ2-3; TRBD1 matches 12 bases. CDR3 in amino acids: CASSLTGTGGGGGTDTQYF. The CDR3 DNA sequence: TGCGCCAGCAGCCTCACCGGGACAGGGGGCGGTGGGGGCACAGATACGCAGTATTTT.